This TCR beta chain stems from a study of early T cells in non-severe SARS-CoV-2 infection. In the study overall: Whole-blood bulk RNA, unsorted, was sequenced, and chains were unpaired.

Trimming removed 3 bases from V and 9 bases from J, with 27 bases in between. This CDR3 region has 18 residues. Looked up from germline, CDR1 is ENHRY and CDR2 is SYGVKD. Each single cDNA molecule received a unique molecular identifier. MiXCR, run by TCRdb on the 5' RACE reads, gives a single entry per CDR3 protein. Among 100,000 to 120,000 distinct CDR3 sequences listed, 12% were seen once. The material sequenced was whole blood. V and J are TRBV10-3 and TRBJ1-3; D is uncertain. The receptor was isolated from an adult who was a healthcare worker with PCR-confirmed SARS-CoV-2 infection or an uninfected control (not recorded which). In DNA form, the CDR3 reads TGTGCCATCAGTGACCCGATCCGGACGGACGCTGGGTTCGGCACCATATATTTT. Translating gives CAISDPIRTDAGFGTIYF.